This is a list of T cell receptor beta chains from one sample in a study of OX40 agonist ivuxolimab in advanced cancers. The protocol was immunoSEQ multiplex PCR, while the TCRdb copy is restricted to in-frame clones and leaves out a portion. This repertoire shows tens of thousands of clones, approximately 83% found once; its top ten account for under 15%. The sequencing used CD4+ or CD8+ T cells sorted from blood, collected in a trial of the OX40 agonist ivuxolimab. These receptors came from an adult with an advanced solid tumor such as melanoma, head and neck, liver or kidney cancer. CDR3s include the opening cysteine and the closing phenylalanine or tryptophan. Fields, in order: CDR3 protein, CDR3 DNA, J gene, V gene, CDR3 length, D gene. A D gene is named only where the DNA matches it firmly.

CDR3: CASSQEDRGVWDTQYF; DNA: TGCGCCAGCAGCCAAGAGGACAGGGGGGTCTGGGATACGCAGTATTTT; J: TRBJ2-3; V: TRBV4-1; length: 16; D: TRBD1
CDR3: CASSVGTSYNEQFF; DNA: TGCGCCAGCAGCGTAGGGACCTCCTACAATGAGCAGTTCTTC; J: TRBJ2-1; V: TRBV5-1; length: 14; D: NA
CDR3: CATSRGDTQETQYF; DNA: TGTGCCACCAGCAGAGGAGACACCCAAGAGACCCAGTACTTC; J: TRBJ2-5; V: TRBV15; length: 14; D: NA
CDR3: CASSLGGGQETQYF; DNA: TGTGCCAGCAGCTTAGGGGGTGGGCAAGAGACCCAGTACTTC; J: TRBJ2-5; V: TRBV7-9; length: 14; D: NA
CDR3: CAIGGTNQPQHF; DNA: TGTGCCATCGGAGGGACAAATCAGCCCCAGCATTTT; J: TRBJ1-5; V: TRBV10-3; length: 12; D: NA
CDR3: CSAQGQETQYF; DNA: TGCAGTGCTCAGGGGCAAGAGACCCAGTACTTC; J: TRBJ2-5; V: TRBV20-1; length: 11; D: NA
CDR3: CASSPDRVTDTQYF; DNA: TGTGCCAGCTCACCTGATCGAGTCACAGATACGCAGTATTTT; J: TRBJ2-3; V: TRBV18; length: 14; D: NA
CDR3: CASSLAGVGDEQYF; DNA: TGTGCCAGCTCACTAGCGGGAGTTGGCGACGAGCAGTACTTC; J: TRBJ2-7; V: TRBV18; length: 14; D: TRBD2
CDR3: CASGLVAQETQYF; DNA: TGTGCCAGCGGACTAGTGGCCCAAGAGACCCAGTACTTC; J: TRBJ2-5; V: TRBV7-2; length: 13; D: TRBD2
CDR3: CASTRGTMNTEAFF; DNA: TGTGCCAGTACGCGGGGGACCATGAACACTGAAGCTTTCTTT; J: TRBJ1-1; V: TRBV19; length: 14; D: NA
CDR3: CASSRRGLTEAFF; DNA: TGTGCCAGTAGCCGCAGGGGGCTCACTGAAGCTTTCTTT; J: TRBJ1-1; V: TRBV19; length: 13; D: TRBD1
CDR3: CASSHPIRRDNHEQFF; DNA: TGTGCCAGCAGCCATCCCATCAGACGGGACAACCATGAGCAGTTCTTC; J: TRBJ2-1; V: TRBV11-2; length: 16; D: NA
CDR3: CASSSGLGGEGANVLTF; DNA: TGTGCCAGCTCATCAGGGCTCGGGGGCGAAGGGGCCAACGTCCTGACTTTC; J: TRBJ2-6; V: TRBV18; length: 17; D: NA
CDR3: CASSSRTGGYGYTF; DNA: TGTGCCAGCAGCTCCCGGACAGGGGGCTATGGCTACACCTTC; J: TRBJ1-2; V: TRBV9; length: 14; D: TRBD1
CDR3: CASSLGLVSGELFF; DNA: TGCGCCAGCAGCTTGGGGTTGGTTTCCGGGGAGCTGTTTTTT; J: TRBJ2-2; V: TRBV5-1; length: 14; D: NA
CDR3: CASSLVKGETQYF; DNA: TGTGCCAGCAGCTTAGTTAAAGGGGAGACCCAGTACTTC; J: TRBJ2-5; V: TRBV7-9; length: 13; D: NA
CDR3: CASSFDKGGYTF; DNA: TGTGCCAGCTCATTCGACAAGGGGGGCTACACCTTC; J: TRBJ1-2; V: TRBV18; length: 12; D: NA